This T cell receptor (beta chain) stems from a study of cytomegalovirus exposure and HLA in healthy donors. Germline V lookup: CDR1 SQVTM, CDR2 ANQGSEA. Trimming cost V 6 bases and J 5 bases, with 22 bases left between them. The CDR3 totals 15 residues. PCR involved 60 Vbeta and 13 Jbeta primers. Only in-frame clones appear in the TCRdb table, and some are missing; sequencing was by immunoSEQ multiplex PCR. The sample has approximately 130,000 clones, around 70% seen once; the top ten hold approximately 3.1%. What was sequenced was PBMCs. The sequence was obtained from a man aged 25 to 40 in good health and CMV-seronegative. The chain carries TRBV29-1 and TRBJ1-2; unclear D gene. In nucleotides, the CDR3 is TGCAGCGTCCCCAGCATCGGGGTAGTAGGGTATGGCTACACCTTC. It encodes CSVPSIGVVGYGYTF.